These T cell receptor beta chains were read from a single sample in a study of blood T cell repertoires in COVID-19. Here immunoSEQ multiplex PCR was the method, and the copy in TCRdb shows in-frame clones only, minus some. The data show 95,000 to 150,000 clones, 88% seen once. The specimen was peripheral blood. The receptors stem from a woman aged 50 to 60 with active or convalescent COVID-19. CDR3s include the opening cysteine and the closing phenylalanine or tryptophan. Each record gives: CDR3 protein, clone size, V gene, J gene. Size is omitted from some rows. Given values are once, few, many or a class for expanded clones.

CDR3aa: CSVLESGAYNEQFF
abundance: NA
v_gene: TRBV29-1
j_gene: TRBJ2-1

CDR3aa: CASSLVGAGLIGEKLFF
abundance: NA
v_gene: TRBV5-5
j_gene: TRBJ1-4

CDR3aa: CASRVWHTTYNEQFF
abundance: NA
v_gene: TRBV6-5
j_gene: TRBJ2-1

CDR3aa: CASSSSGRAIDTQYF
abundance: NA
v_gene: TRBV18
j_gene: TRBJ2-3

CDR3aa: CASSGTSGTDTQYF
abundance: NA
v_gene: TRBV10-3
j_gene: TRBJ2-3

CDR3aa: CASSLAGGTSEVFF
abundance: NA
v_gene: TRBV27
j_gene: TRBJ1-1

CDR3aa: CASSESGSRGYTF
abundance: NA
v_gene: TRBV6-1
j_gene: TRBJ1-2

CDR3aa: CASSVLRKTGEPSGNTIYF
abundance: NA
v_gene: TRBV7-9
j_gene: TRBJ1-3

CDR3aa: CASSQDRLAGAEQYF
abundance: NA
v_gene: TRBV3-1/TRBV3-2
j_gene: TRBJ2-7

CDR3aa: CASSQIAGDRPIYEQYF
abundance: NA
v_gene: TRBV7-8
j_gene: TRBJ2-7

CDR3aa: CAISLAGGVREQYF
abundance: NA
v_gene: TRBV10-3
j_gene: TRBJ2-7

CDR3aa: CSATRGTSSTDTQYF
abundance: few
v_gene: TRBV29-1
j_gene: TRBJ2-3

CDR3aa: CASSLASGSVTGELFF
abundance: NA
v_gene: TRBV11-1
j_gene: TRBJ2-2

CDR3aa: CASSLYGGVETQYF
abundance: NA
v_gene: TRBV6-5
j_gene: TRBJ2-5

CDR3aa: CASSQGGARQPQHF
abundance: few
v_gene: TRBV5-4
j_gene: TRBJ1-5